The T cell receptor beta chain described here comes from a study of cytomegalovirus exposure and HLA in healthy donors. Study-wide findings and caveats: In a later analysis, across HLA loci, associated TCR counts were highest for DRB1, lowest for HLA-C. It was reported in a later analysis that an Asian-associated ancestry cluster showed fewer N-insertions than the approximately 700-donor mean. Three CMV-associated chains were confirmed in vitro to be specific for CMV antigens.

With 2 bases clipped from V and 7 bases from J, the junction kept 11 bases outside the gene matches. The CDR3 loop spans 18 amino acids. Germline V gene lookup returns CDR1 SGHRS and CDR2 YFSETQ. The PCR contained 60 Vbeta and 13 Jbeta primers. Sequenced by immunoSEQ multiplex PCR; TCRdb stores in-frame clones only, minus some. The sample has about 200,000 clones; less than 85% are singletons. This clone was counted a few times. Its antigen is unknown. This receptor was identified in a girl aged 2 to 9 in good health and CMV-seronegative. The chain combines TRBV5-1 with TRBJ2-1; TRBD2 agrees at 14 bases. The sequenced material came from PBMCs. In DNA, the CDR3 is TGCGCCAGCAGCTTTGGGGGGACTAGCGGGAGACCGCGTAATGAGCAGTTCTTC. Residues: CASSFGGTSGRPRNEQFF.